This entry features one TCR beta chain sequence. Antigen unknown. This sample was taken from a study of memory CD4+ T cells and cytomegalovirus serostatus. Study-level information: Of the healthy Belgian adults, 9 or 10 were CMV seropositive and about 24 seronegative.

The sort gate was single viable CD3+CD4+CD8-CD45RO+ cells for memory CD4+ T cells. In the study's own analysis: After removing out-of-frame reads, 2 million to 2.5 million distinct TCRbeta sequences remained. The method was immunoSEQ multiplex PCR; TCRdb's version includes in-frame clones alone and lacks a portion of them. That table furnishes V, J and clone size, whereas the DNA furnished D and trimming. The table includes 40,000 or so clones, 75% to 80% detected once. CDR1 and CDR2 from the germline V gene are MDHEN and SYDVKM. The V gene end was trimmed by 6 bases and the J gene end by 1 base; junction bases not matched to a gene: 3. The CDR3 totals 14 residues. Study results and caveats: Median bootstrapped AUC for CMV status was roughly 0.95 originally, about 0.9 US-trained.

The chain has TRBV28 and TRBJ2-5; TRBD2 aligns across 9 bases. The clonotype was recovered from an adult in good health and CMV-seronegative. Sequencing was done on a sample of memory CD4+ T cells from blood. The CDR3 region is CASSGGGAQETQYF. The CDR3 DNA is TGTGCCAGCAGCGGCGGGGGGGCCCAAGAGACCCAGTACTTC.